This T cell receptor beta chain was identified in a study of technical replicates of blood from several donors. The V gene's germline CDR1 is SGDLS and CDR2 YYNGEE. Trimming cost V 3 bases and J 0 bases; bases outside gene matches: 7. The CDR3 runs 16 residues. The protocol was immunoSEQ multiplex PCR, while the TCRdb copy is restricted to in-frame clones and leaves out a portion. The sample lists about 72,000 clones; roughly 92% were seen once. Material for sequencing was T cells isolated from PBMCs. V and J are TRBV9 and TRBJ1-2; 8 bases align to TRBD1. The sequence was collected from a human donor in good health. CDR3 sequence (DNA): TGTGCCAGCAGCGGGGGACAGGCGCTAGCTAACTATGGCTACACCTTC. Its translation is CASSGGQALANYGYTF.